This T cell receptor beta chain comes out of a study of T cell changes during pregnancy in multiple sclerosis. Profiling relied on immunoSEQ multiplex PCR, and the TCRdb table lists in-frame clones only, not all of them. The table lists about 75,000 clones, 80% to 95% of them singletons. Germline CDR1 is SGDLS and CDR2 is YYNGEE. V shed 3 bases, J shed 5 bases, and the junction held 2 bases outside the gene matches. This CDR3 has 13 residues. The genes are TRBV9 and TRBJ2-3; 8 bases match TRBD1. The receptor comes from a female donor with multiple sclerosis, enrolled in a pregnancy study. Material: CD4+ T cells from peripheral blood mononuclear cells, obtained before pregnancy. CDR3 bases: TGTGCCAGCAGCGGCGACAGGGGAGATACGCAGTATTTT. This gives the protein CASSGDRGDTQYF.